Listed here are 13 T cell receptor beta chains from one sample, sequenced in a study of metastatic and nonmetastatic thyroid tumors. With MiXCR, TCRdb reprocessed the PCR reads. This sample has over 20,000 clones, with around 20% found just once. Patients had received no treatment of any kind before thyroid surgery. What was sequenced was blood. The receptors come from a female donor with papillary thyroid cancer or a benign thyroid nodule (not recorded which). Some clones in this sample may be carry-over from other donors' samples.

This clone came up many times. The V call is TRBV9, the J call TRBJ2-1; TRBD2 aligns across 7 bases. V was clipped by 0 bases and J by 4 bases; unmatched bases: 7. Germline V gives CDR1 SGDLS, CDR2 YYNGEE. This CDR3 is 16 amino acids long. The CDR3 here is CASSVGLGAGYNEQFF. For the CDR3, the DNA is TGTGCCAGCAGCGTAGGGTTGGGAGCGGGATACAATGAGCAGTTCTTC.

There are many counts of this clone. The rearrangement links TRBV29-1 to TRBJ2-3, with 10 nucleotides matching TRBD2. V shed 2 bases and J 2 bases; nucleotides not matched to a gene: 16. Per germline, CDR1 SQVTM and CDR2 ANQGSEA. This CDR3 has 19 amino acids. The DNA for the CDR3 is TGCAGCGTTGAACTTGGGGCGGCTAGCGGGGGTAATCCCACAGATACGCAGTATTTT. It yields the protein CSVELGAASGGNPTDTQYF.

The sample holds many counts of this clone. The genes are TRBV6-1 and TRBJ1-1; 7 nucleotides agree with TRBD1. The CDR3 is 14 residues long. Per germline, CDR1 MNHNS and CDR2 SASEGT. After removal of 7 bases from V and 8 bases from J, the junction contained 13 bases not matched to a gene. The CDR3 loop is CASTLDRAYTEAFF. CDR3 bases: TGTGCCAGCACCCTCGACAGGGCATATACAGAAGCTTTCTTT.

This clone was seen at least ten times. The CDR3, as DNA: TGCAGTGCTAGAGGCGGGACAGGGATTTTTTCACCCCTCCACTTT. Its protein product is CSARGGTGIFSPLHF. This chain joins TRBV20-1 and TRBJ1-6, with 9 bases fitting TRBD1. The CDR3 is 15 residues long. Germline-derived CDR1 and CDR2 are DFQATT and SNEGSKA (reference sequence). The J segment lost 9 bases and the V segment lost 1 base, leaving 7 bases of the junction unmatched.

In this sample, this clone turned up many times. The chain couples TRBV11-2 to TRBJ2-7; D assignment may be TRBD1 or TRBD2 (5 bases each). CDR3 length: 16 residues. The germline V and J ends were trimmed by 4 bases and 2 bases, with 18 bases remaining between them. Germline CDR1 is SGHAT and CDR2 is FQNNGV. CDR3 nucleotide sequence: TGTGCCAGCAGCTCGGGGACCCGTCCGGCGACCTACGAGCAGTACTTC. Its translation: CASSSGTRPATYEQYF.

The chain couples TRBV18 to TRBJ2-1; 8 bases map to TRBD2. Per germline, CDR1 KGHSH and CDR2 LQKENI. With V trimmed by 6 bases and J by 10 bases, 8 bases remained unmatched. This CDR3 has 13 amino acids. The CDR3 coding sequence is TGTGCCAGCTCCCCGGGGGGGGGGCAGGAGCAGTTCTTC. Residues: CASSPGGGQEQFF.

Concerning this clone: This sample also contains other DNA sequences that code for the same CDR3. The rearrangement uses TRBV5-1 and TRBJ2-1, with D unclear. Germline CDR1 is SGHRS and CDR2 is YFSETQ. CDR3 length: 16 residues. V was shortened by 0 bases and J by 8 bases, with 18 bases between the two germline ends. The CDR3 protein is CASSLAATSCVDEQFF. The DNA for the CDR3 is TGCGCCAGCAGCTTGGCGGCGACTTCCTGTGTTGATGAGCAGTTCTTC.

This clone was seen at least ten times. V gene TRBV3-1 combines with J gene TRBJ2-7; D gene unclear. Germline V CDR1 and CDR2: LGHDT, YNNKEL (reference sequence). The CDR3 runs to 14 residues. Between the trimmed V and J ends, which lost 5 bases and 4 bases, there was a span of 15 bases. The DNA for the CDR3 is TGTGCCAGCAGCTCGAGCGCAGATTTTTACGAGCAGTACTTC. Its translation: CASSSSADFYEQYF.

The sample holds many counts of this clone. CDR3 amino acids: CAISESGGGEKLFF. The CDR3 region has the DNA TGTGCCATCAGTGAGTCAGGCGGCGGGGAAAAACTGTTTTTT. The chain employs TRBV10-3 and TRBJ1-4; no clear D gene. This CDR3 comprises 14 residues. Germline values: CDR1 ENHRY, CDR2 SYGVKD. The V end was cut by 0 bases, the J end by 8 bases, with 10 bases between.

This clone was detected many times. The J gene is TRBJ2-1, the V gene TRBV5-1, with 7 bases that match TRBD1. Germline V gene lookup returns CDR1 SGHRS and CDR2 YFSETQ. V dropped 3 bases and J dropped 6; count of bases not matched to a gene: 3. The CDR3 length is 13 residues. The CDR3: CASSSGGANEQFF. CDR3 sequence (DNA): TGCGCCAGCAGCTCAGGGGGAGCCAATGAGCAGTTCTTC.

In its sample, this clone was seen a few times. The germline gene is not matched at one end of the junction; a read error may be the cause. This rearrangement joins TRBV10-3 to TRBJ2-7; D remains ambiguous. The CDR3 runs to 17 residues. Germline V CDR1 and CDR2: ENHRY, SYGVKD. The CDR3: CAISVSLIVPAIYEHYF. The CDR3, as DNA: TGTGCCATCAGTGTATCGTTAATCGTGCCAGCAATCTACGAGCATTACTTC.

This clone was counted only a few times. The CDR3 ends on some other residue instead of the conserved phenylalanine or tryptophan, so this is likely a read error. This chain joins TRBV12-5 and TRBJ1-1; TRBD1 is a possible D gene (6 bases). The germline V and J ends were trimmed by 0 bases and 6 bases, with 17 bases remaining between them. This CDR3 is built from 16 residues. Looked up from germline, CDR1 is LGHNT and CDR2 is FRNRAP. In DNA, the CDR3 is TGTGCTAGTGGTTTGGTCGGACAGTGTTTAATGGCTGAAGCTTTCTCT. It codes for CASGLVGQCLMAEAFS.

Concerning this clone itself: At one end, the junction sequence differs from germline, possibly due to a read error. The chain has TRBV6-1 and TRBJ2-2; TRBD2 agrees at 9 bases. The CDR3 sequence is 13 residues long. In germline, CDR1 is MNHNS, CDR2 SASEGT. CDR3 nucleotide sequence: TGTGCCAGCAGCACAGCGGGGGGCGGGGATCTGTTTTTT. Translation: CASSTAGGGDLFF.